Listed below are T cell receptor beta chains from one sample, sequenced in a study of CD8+ T cells in alopecia areata. Some clones are missing from TCRdb's copy, which holds only in-frame ones; the method was immunoSEQ multiplex PCR. The sample includes a few thousand clones, 85% to 95% of them seen just once. The material sequenced was skin, taken at week 4, from a patient treated with tofacitinib. Receptors were obtained from a human donor with alopecia areata. Both conserved end residues are trimmed from each CDR3. A D gene is named only where the DNA matches it firmly. Not every row has a clone size; where given, it reads once, few, many or a size class.

>TRBV6-4|TRBD2|-
ASSDSSGGADTQY
>TRBV18|TRBD1|-
ASSPGQGPNTEAF
>TRBV5-7|-|few
ASSLSKQPQH
>TRBV5-6|TRBD2|-
ASSQSSGGWRNEQF
>TRBV27|TRBD1|-
ASSSGQGASLYEQY
>TRBV10-3|-|once
AIRTTGVGNEQF
>TRBV7-2|-|-
ASSGIYTDTQY
>TRBV7-2|TRBD2|-
ASSLDERGPLDTQY
>TRBV27|TRBD1|-
ASSERGPTEAF
>TRBV13|-|-
ASSLAPQEHGYT
>TRBV29-1|-|once
SVEDWGKGSYEQY
>TRBV19|-|-
ASSTYTGNSGNQPQH
>TRBV5-1|-|-
ASSPNTAYEQY
>TRBV9|-|-
ASSVGIVPYEQY
>TRBV5-6|TRBD1|-
ASSITGTDRYEQY
>TRBV7-2|-|-
ATAVDTEAF
>TRBV6-6|-|-
ASSYGRGSPYEQY
>TRBV5-1|-|-
ASSLESKQF
>TRBV5-6|-|-
ASSFSLWGSAEAF
>TRBV4-1|-|-
ASSQDPGFSQPQH
>TRBV2|-|once
ATHVNTEAF
>TRBV7-2|-|once
ASSSVVRNGNQPQH
>TRBV7-2|TRBD1|few
ASSPTTGSYGYT
>TRBV7-2|TRBD2|-
ASSRSSGVSTDTQY
>TRBV5-6|-|-
ASSFAGARSGGELF
>TRBV7-6|-|-
ASSLEVAGETQY
>TRBV29-1|-|-
SVVTGATEAF
>TRBV2|-|-
ASSFAGHQILSGANVLT
>TRBV29-1|-|-
SVEKGRGTDTQY
>TRBV5-6|-|-
ASSLEGGGSGQPQH
>TRBV5-1|-|-
ASSLGPGVDTQY
>TRBV5-1|TRBD1|-
ASSETTGANTEAF
>TRBV5-1|TRBD1|-
ASSLDRAASYEQY
>TRBV7-2|-|-
ASSFGGIGGNTIY
>TRBV7-2|-|-
ASSFIRGSYEQY
>TRBV7-2|-|once
ASSLFGRKNTIY
>TRBV2|TRBD1|once
ASSRTGENTGELF
>TRBV15|TRBD2|-
ATRPGGRWETDTQY
>TRBV7-9|-|-
ASSLLGSETINVLT
>TRBV9|-|-
ASRKESYNEQF
>TRBV4-3|-|once
ASSQDVTLSGYT
>TRBV2|-|-
ASSEAWNQPQH
>TRBV29-1|-|few
SGTRLGTGELF
>TRBV10-3|-|-
AIRTSQETQY
>TRBV4-1|-|-
ASSQERLGRGYQPQH
>TRBV10-1|-|few
ASSESSSPLH
>TRBV29-1|-|-
SVEQGSGEQY
>TRBV29-1|TRBD2|-
SVLSSGGPYNEQF
>TRBV27|TRBD1|-
ASSLRPDRNYGYT
>TRBV6-6|-|-
ASSYTQVEAF
>TRBV30|-|-
AWSKGLGGTEAF
>TRBV29-1|TRBD1|-
SVFATGGFYGYT
>TRBV7-2|-|-
ASSPQINLQETQY
>TRBV6-5|-|-
ASSKTGIGYGYT